This T cell receptor beta chain was documented in a study of shared clonotypes between healthy human individuals (dated by TCRdb to the early 2020s). At the level of the whole study: Two women and a few men aged 18 to 49 years were included in the cohort. For each donor, CD4 naive and CD4 memory were each given three plates, CD8 naive was given two plates, and CD8 memory was given one plate. To estimate repertoire size and how much clonotype sharing occurs between individuals, the study deeply sequenced the blood TCR repertoires of several healthy adults. To increase sequencing depth and limit assay-specific biases, different laboratories used diverse techniques to prepare libraries and sequence TCR repertoires. Each donor's leukapheresis produced roughly between about 0.9 and 9.5 billion PBMCs. Paper-wide results and their limitations: Sampling was restricted to blood, and TCR repertoires in tissues likely differ from the TCR repertoires found in blood. The genetic and exposure-history diversity represented was limited by the small number of donors. Higher generation probabilities were observed for clonotypes shared by all four sorted-subset donors than for non-shared clonotypes. Pairwise subsampling led to the expectation that sequencing depth would affect the degree of clonotype sharing among donors. Naive subsets generally had larger estimated clonotype richness than memory subsets. Even with the large sequencing depth, rarefaction of the sorted-subset datasets indicated that sequencing was incomplete. Roughly 5% of naive CD4, around 3.5% of naive CD8, about 2.5% of memory CD4, and around 0.4% of memory CD8 clonotypes were shared across a few donors.

Regarding this clone: Its antigen has not been determined. No much larger clone exists at a distance of one base, and base qualities are not known.

Sequences KGHSH (CDR1) and LQKENI (CDR2) are obtained from the germline V gene. From cysteine to phenylalanine, the CDR3 is 11 amino acids long. Only the CDR3 portion is preserved as DNA: 33 bases, with reading frame beginning at the first base. At the junction V is shortened by 5 bases and J by 1 base, with 2 bases in between. The donors were healthy, HIV-negative adults with no recently reported acute infections or vaccinations. All donors were Caucasian adults living in Nashville, Tennessee, USA. Magnetic negative selection was used to enrich CD4+ T cells, after which naive cells were positively selected on CD45RA and the negative fraction became the memory subset. Blood was obtained by leukapheresis, after which PBMCs were separated by Ficoll-Histopaque density gradient centrifugation and cryopreserved in liquid nitrogen vapor phase. Purity and quantity of every magnetically sorted T cell population were checked by analytical flow cytometry. Each sorted fraction had its genomic DNA isolated and then quantified by UV absorbance on a Nanodrop 2000c.

Using the deep immunoSEQ assay, multiplex PCR amplified TCR CDR3 regions from genomic DNA. Extracted genomic DNA from each cell subset was spread evenly across all wells of several immunoSEQ 96-well plates, with each plate serving as a replicate. Each replicate PCR for sorted subsets received about 0.2 ug genomic DNA, equal to about 30,000 T cell genomes. Purified libraries were quantified with a Qubit 3.0 fluorometer, sized on a Bioanalyzer 2100, and re-quantified with the KAPA Library Quantification kit. Every immunoSEQ 96-well plate was sequenced on a separate single-read 150-cycle Illumina NextSeq 550 flow cell. As for the authors' bioinformatics: Because the immunoSEQ output included only junctional sequences and no quality scores, the filtering could not be the same as the filtering used for full-length reads. Sequences were annotated with PyIR, a Python wrapper for IgBLAST v1.9, using IMGT germline references to assign V/J genes and CDR3. Reads with weak V/J assignments (E-value above 1e-6), missing CDR3, stop codons, out-of-frame junctions, or ambiguous translated residues were removed. A V3J clonotype was defined by an identical inferred V gene, J gene, and CDR3 amino acid sequence. The percentage overlap between two repertoires was calculated by dividing the number of shared unique clonotypes by the size of the smaller repertoire. Richness of each repertoire was evaluated using RTK rarefaction, the Chao1 estimator, and Recon v2.1 estimates of unobserved clonotypes. OLGA was used to compute generation probabilities for all TCRbeta clonotypes that the gDNA method yielded from a few donors. In its TCRdb copy, this immuneACCESS table keeps in-frame sequences only and misses some clones. Where compared with another copy, unresolved V genes explain less than half of these, and the others have no known cause. The V and J calls and clone size were taken over from that table, and D and trimming were inferred from the DNA. The sample includes approximately 1,000,000 clones, with 60% to 85% observed a single time. The leading ten clones occupy roughly 0.9% of the sample.

The chain joins TRBV18 to TRBJ1-2; no D gene is confidently identified. The sequence was collected from a man younger than 30 in good health. Some clones in this sample may be carry-over from other donors' samples. The sample taken for sequencing was memory CD4+ T cells from PBMCs. The sample's cell subset or site label, in plain terms: CD45RA-negative fraction. The DNA sequence follows: TGTGCCAGCTCATATAACTATGGCTACACCTTC. Its protein reads: CASSYNYGYTF.